The rows below give T cell receptor beta chains drawn from one sample of a study of blood T cell repertoires in COVID-19. Some clones are missing from TCRdb's copy, which holds only in-frame ones; the method was immunoSEQ multiplex PCR. The sample consists of more than 35,000 clones, roughly 82% of them appearing once. What was sequenced was peripheral blood. These receptors were collected from a man in his forties or fifties with active or convalescent COVID-19. CDR3s include the opening cysteine and the closing phenylalanine or tryptophan. The D gene is left open where the match is weak. Rows may omit the clone size; those that give it use once, few, many or a size class.

>.|TRBJ1-2|TRBV2|.
CASKMGRESGYTF
TGTGCCAGCAAGATGGGACGGGAGAGTGGCTACACCTTC
>.|TRBJ1-5|TRBV6-1|.
CASSEGRLMGNQPQHF
TGTGCCAGCAGTGAGGGCAGGTTAATGGGCAATCAGCCCCAGCATTTT
>few|TRBJ2-2|TRBV10-1|.
CASSPIGGGTGELFF
TGCGCCAGCAGCCCCATCGGCGGCGGTACCGGGGAGCTGTTTTTT
>.|TRBJ2-7|TRBV12-5|TRBD1
CASGLLPGTGGSYEQYF
TGTGCTAGTGGTTTGCTACCCGGGACAGGGGGCTCCTACGAGCAGTACTTC
>once|TRBJ2-2|TRBV9|TRBD2
CASSVASGIDGELFF
TGTGCCAGCAGCGTGGCTAGCGGGATTGACGGGGAGCTGTTTTTT
>.|TRBJ1-1|TRBV5-1|TRBD1
CASGRDRLGTEAFF
TGCGCCAGCGGAAGGGACAGGCTCGGGACTGAAGCTTTCTTT
>.|TRBJ1-1|TRBV29-1|.
CSAYAGKENTEAFF
TGCAGCGCCTACGCGGGAAAGGAGAACACTGAAGCTTTCTTT
>once|TRBJ2-1|TRBV3-1/TRBV3-2|.
CASSQGRVRGNEQFF
TGTGCCAGCAGCCAAGGGAGGGTAAGAGGGAATGAGCAGTTCTTC
>once|TRBJ2-1|TRBV3-1/TRBV3-2|TRBD1
CASSRGRGPNEQFF
TGTGCCAGCAGCCGAGGTAGGGGGCCCAATGAGCAGTTCTTC
>.|TRBJ2-3|TRBV5-1|.
CASSPRGSSTDTQYF
TGCGCCAGCAGCCCTAGGGGTTCTAGCACAGATACGCAGTATTTT
>few|TRBJ1-2|TRBV6-5|.
CASKGRQINYGYTF
TGTGCCAGCAAGGGGCGACAGATTAACTATGGCTACACCTTC
>few|TRBJ2-5|TRBV3-1/TRBV3-2|TRBD2
CASSQQLAGVETQYF
TGTGCCAGCAGCCAGCAACTAGCGGGGGTAGAGACCCAGTACTTC
>.|TRBJ2-2|TRBV3-1/TRBV3-2|TRBD1
CASSLFTGGANTGELFF
TGTGCCAGCAGCCTTTTCACAGGGGGCGCGAACACCGGGGAGCTGTTTTTT
>.|TRBJ1-6|TRBV6-5|TRBD1
CASSPLTGDSPLHF
TGTGCCAGCAGTCCACTTACAGGGGACTCACCCCTCCACTTT
>few|TRBJ2-2|TRBV13|TRBD2
CASSSRTSTGELFF
TGTGCCAGCAGTTCCCGGACTAGCACCGGGGAGCTGTTTTTT
>.|TRBJ1-6|TRBV7-9|.
CASSTTGNHSPLHF
TGTGCCAGCAGCACTACAGGGAACCATTCACCCCTCCACTTT
>.|TRBJ2-7|TRBV6-5|TRBD1
CASSKGASYEQYF
TGTGCCAGCAGTAAGGGGGCTTCCTACGAGCAGTACTTC
>.|TRBJ1-2|TRBV27|TRBD1
CASSFGGTGGGLNHGYTF
TGTGCCAGCAGTTTTGGGGGGACAGGGGGTGGTTTGAACCATGGCTACACCTTC
>.|TRBJ2-3|TRBV20-1|.
CSASRGAPDTQYF
TGCAGTGCTAGTCGGGGGGCCCCAGATACGCAGTATTTT
>.|TRBJ1-1|TRBV10-1|.
CASSESAGGTEAFF
TGCGCCAGCAGTGAGTCGGCTGGAGGCACTGAAGCTTTCTTT
>.|TRBJ1-6|TRBV25-1|TRBD1
CASSDGGTVNSPLHF
TGTGCCAGCAGTGATGGTGGGACAGTAAATTCACCCCTCCACTTT
>.|TRBJ1-1|TRBV27|TRBD1
CASSWGRGQGATEAFF
TGTGCCAGCAGTTGGGGTCGGGGACAGGGGGCGACTGAAGCTTTCTTT
>once|TRBJ2-1|TRBV30|TRBD1
CAWSWAGGNEQFF
TGTGCCTGGAGTTGGGCAGGGGGCAATGAGCAGTTCTTC
>.|TRBJ1-4|TRBV6-1|.
CASSERRGSEKLFF
TGTGCCAGCAGTGAAAGAAGGGGAAGTGAAAAACTGTTTTTT
>.|TRBJ1-1|TRBV15|.
CATNDRPGHLEAFF
TGTGCCACCAACGACAGGCCGGGACACCTTGAAGCTTTCTTT
>.|TRBJ2-1|TRBV6-1|.
CASSEFVSRAAYNEQFF
TGTGCCAGCAGTGAATTTGTAAGCAGGGCAGCCTACAATGAGCAGTTCTTC
>.|TRBJ1-1|TRBV9|.
CASSVAGRPEAFF
TGTGCCAGCAGCGTCGCGGGGCGACCTGAAGCTTTCTTT
>.|TRBJ1-1|TRBV7-2|TRBD1
CASSLRDRPIMNTEAFF
TGTGCCAGCAGCCTCCGGGACAGGCCTATCATGAACACTGAAGCTTTCTTT